This T cell receptor beta chain was captured in a study of T cells in Graves' hyperthyroidism and ophthalmopathy. Study-wide results and caveats: Model output signaled ophthalmopathy a median roughly 6.5 months ahead of onset.

Amplified regions were TCR beta CDR3 sequences from RNA transcripts. The HTBI primer set served for first-round RT-PCR of the TCR CDR3. TCRdb called the multiplex PCR reads again in MiXCR, with one record for every CDR3 protein. Altogether 500,000 to 650,000 distinct CDR3 sequences are present, 14% being singletons, with the ten largest covering approximately 13%. This clonotype was recorded many times. The antigen is undetermined. With V trimmed by 6 bases and J by 5 bases, 5 bases remained unmatched. CDR3 length: 14 residues. Looked up from germline, CDR1 is SNHLY and CDR2 is FYNNEI. This chain links TRBV2 with TRBJ2-7, with 12 bases identical to TRBD2. The sample taken for sequencing was blood. The TCR sequence derives from a woman aged 40 to 55 with Graves' hyperthyroidism. CDR3 loop: CASRARLAGDEQYF. Here the CDR3 DNA reads TGTGCCAGCAGGGCCCGACTAGCGGGAGACGAGCAGTACTTC. Full variable domain (remainder filled in from reference TRBV2 and TRBJ2-7): EPEVTQTPSHQVTQMGQEVILRCVPISNHLYFYWYRQILGQKVEFLVSFYNNEISEKSEIFDDQFSVERPDGSNFTLKIRSTKLEDSAMYFCASRARLAGDEQYFGPGTRLTVT.